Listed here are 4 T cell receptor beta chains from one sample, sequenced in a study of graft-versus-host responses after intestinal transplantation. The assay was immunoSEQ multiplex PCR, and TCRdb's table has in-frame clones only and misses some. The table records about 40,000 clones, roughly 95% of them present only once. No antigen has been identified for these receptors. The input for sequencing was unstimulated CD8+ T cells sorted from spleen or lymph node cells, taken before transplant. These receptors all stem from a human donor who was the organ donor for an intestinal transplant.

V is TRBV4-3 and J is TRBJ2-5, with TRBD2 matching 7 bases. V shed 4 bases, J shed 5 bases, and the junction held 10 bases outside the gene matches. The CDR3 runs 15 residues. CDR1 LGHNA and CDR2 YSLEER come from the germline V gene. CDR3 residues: CASSLSPGGWETQYF. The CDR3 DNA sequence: TGCGCCAGCAGCCTAAGCCCCGGGGGGTGGGAGACCCAGTACTTC.

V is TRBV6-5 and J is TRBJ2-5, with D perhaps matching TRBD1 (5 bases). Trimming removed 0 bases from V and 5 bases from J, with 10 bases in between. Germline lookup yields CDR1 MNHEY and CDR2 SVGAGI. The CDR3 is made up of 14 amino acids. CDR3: CASSYSMGLETQYF. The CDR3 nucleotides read TGTGCCAGCAGTTACTCGATGGGGCTGGAGACCCAGTACTTC.

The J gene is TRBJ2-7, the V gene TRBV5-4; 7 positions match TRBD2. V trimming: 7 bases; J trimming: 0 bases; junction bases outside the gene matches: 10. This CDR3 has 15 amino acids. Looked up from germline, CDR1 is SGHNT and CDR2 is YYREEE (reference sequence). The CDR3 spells CASSDPAGDSYEQYF. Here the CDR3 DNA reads TGTGCCAGCTCCGACCCTGCGGGGGACTCCTACGAGCAGTACTTC.

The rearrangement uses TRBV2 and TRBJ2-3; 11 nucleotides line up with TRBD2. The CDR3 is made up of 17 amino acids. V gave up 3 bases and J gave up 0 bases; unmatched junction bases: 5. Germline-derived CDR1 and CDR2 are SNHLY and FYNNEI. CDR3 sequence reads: CASSDPGLADSTDTQYF. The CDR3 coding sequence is TGTGCCAGCAGTGACCCGGGACTAGCGGACAGCACAGATACGCAGTATTTT. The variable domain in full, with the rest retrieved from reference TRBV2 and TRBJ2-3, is EPEVTQTPSHQVTQMGQEVILRCVPISNHLYFYWYRQILGQKVEFLVSFYNNEISEKSEIFDDQFSVERPDGSNFTLKIRSTKLEDSAMYFCASSDPGLADSTDTQYFGPGTRLTVL.